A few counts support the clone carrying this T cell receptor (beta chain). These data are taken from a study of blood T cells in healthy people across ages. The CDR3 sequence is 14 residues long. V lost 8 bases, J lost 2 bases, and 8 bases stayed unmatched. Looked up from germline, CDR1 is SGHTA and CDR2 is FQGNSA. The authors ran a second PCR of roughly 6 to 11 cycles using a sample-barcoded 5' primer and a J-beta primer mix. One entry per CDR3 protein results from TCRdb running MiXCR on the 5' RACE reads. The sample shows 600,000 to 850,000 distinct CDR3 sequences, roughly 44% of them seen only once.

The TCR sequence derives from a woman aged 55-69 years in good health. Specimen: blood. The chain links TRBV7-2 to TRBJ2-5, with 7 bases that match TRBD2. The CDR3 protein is CASVSGGVQETQYF. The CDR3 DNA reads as TGTGCCAGCGTATCGGGAGGTGTTCAAGAGACCCAGTACTTC.